Listed here are 20 T cell receptor beta chains from one sample, sequenced in a study of OX40 agonist ivuxolimab in advanced cancers. Here immunoSEQ multiplex PCR was the method, and the copy in TCRdb shows in-frame clones only, minus some. The data hold approximately 47,000 clones, with 85% to 90% observed a single time. The sample consisted of CD4+ or CD8+ T cells sorted from blood, taken in a trial of the OX40 agonist ivuxolimab. These receptors were obtained from an adult with an advanced solid tumor such as melanoma, head and neck, liver or kidney cancer.

This clone is a singleton in its sample. CDR3 protein: CSVGLAAPEHADTQYF. The CDR3 DNA sequence: TGCAGCGTTGGACTAGCGGCGCCGGAGCACGCAGATACGCAGTATTTT. The rearrangement uses TRBV29-1 and TRBJ2-3, with 9 bases that match TRBD2. CDR3 size: 16 residues. Losses at the gene ends were 4 bases for V and 4 bases for J; bases not matched to a gene: 12. Germline V gene sequence: CDR1 SQVTM, CDR2 ANQGSEA.

The sample holds a few counts of this clone. The rearrangement links TRBV11-3 to TRBJ2-6; D is possibly TRBD1 (5 bases). The CDR3 spans 16 residues. The germline V and J ends were trimmed by 1 base and 2 bases, with 9 bases remaining between them. Germline CDR1 and CDR2: SGHNT and YENEEA. As DNA, the CDR3 is TGTGCCAGCAGCTTAGGATCAGGGCCTGGGGCCAACGTCCTGACTTTC. Its protein is CASSLGSGPGANVLTF.

The V and J genes are TRBV27 and TRBJ2-1, with 12 bases that match TRBD2. The junction had 5 bases not matched to a gene; V was cut back by 5 bases and J by 0 bases. The CDR3 spans 17 residues. The germline CDR1 and CDR2 sequences are MNHEY and SMNVEV (reference sequence). The chain's CDR3 is CASSPRLAGVSYNEQFF. The CDR3 nucleotides read TGTGCCAGCAGTCCAAGACTAGCGGGGGTCTCCTACAATGAGCAGTTCTTC.

This clone was recorded once. The CDR3 DNA reads TGTGCCAGCTCACCAACGGGCCAGGGAAACTATGGCTACACCTTC. Translating gives CASSPTGQGNYGYTF. This chain joins TRBV18 and TRBJ1-2; TRBD1 might be the D (5 bases). The CDR3 has 15 residues. V gave up 2 bases and J gave up 2 bases, with 12 bases separating them. The germline CDR1 and CDR2 sequences are KGHSH and LQKENI.

This sequence joins TRBV6-1 and TRBJ2-1; D is uncertain. The V end lost 6 bases, the J end lost 0 bases, and 3 bases lay between the germline ends. This CDR3 region has 12 residues. Germline-derived CDR1 and CDR2 are MNHNS and SASEGT. CDR3 sequence: CASRVSYNEQFF. DNA for the CDR3: TGTGCCAGCAGGGTCTCCTACAATGAGCAGTTCTTC.

J is TRBJ1-2 and V is TRBV7-9; unclear D gene. There are 15 residues in the CDR3. The germline V gene has CDR1 SEHNR and CDR2 FQNEAQ (reference sequence). Trimming took 2 bases from V and 2 from J, leaving 12 bases between them. CDR3 in amino acids: CASSLFPTENYGYTF. The CDR3 coding sequence is TGTGCCAGCAGCTTATTCCCTACAGAGAACTATGGCTACACCTTC. Variable domain in full (rest from reference TRBV7-9 and TRBJ1-2): DTGVSQNPRHKITKRGQNVTFRCDPISEHNRLYWYRQTLGQGPEFLTYFQNEAQLEKSRLLSDRFSAERPKGSFSTLEIQRTEQGDSAMYLCASSLFPTENYGYTFGSGTRLTVV.

The V gene is TRBV9, the J gene TRBJ1-2, with no clear D. Germline-derived CDR1 and CDR2 are SGDLS and YYNGEE. The germline V and J ends were trimmed by 4 bases and 7 bases, with 14 bases remaining between them. The CDR3 totals 13 residues. In DNA form, the CDR3 reads TGTGCCAGCAGCCCGATGGAGGGATCTGGCTACACCTTC. Amino acids: CASSPMEGSGYTF.

The J gene is TRBJ2-5, the V gene TRBV7-9, with 7 nucleotides matching TRBD1. The DNA end favors TRBJ2-7, so the J call may be wrong. In germline, CDR1 is SEHNR, CDR2 FQNEAQ (reference sequence). The CDR3 sequence is 13 residues long. The CDR3: CASSSTGKYEQYF. CDR3 nucleotide sequence: TGTGCCAGCAGCTCGACAGGGAAGTACGAGCAGTACTTC.

The gene calls are TRBV20-1 and TRBJ2-1; TRBD2 is a possible D gene (5 bases). The germline CDR1 and CDR2 sequences are DFQATT and SNEGSKA (reference sequence). The CDR3 is made up of 10 amino acids. Between the trimmed V and J ends, which lost 7 bases and 7 bases, there was a span of 8 bases. The CDR3, as DNA: TGCAGTGTATGGAGGAATGAGCAGTTCTTC. Protein: CSVWRNEQFF.

The chain employs TRBV5-1 and TRBJ2-3; TRBD2 is a possible D gene (5 bases). Germline V lookup: CDR1 SGHRS, CDR2 YFSETQ. The V and J ends lost 0 bases and 4 bases respectively, with 12 bases between them. The CDR3 has 15 residues. The CDR3 here is CASSLAATEADTQYF. Here the CDR3 DNA reads TGCGCCAGCAGCTTGGCCGCCACGGAGGCAGATACGCAGTATTTT.

This clone has just one count. This chain connects TRBV28 to TRBJ2-7; D might be TRBD1 (6 bases). The CDR3 length is 15 residues. Germline V gene lookup returns CDR1 MDHEN and CDR2 SYDVKM. V lost 5 bases and J lost 5, with 19 bases in between. This CDR3 is CASSPGNAGAHEQYF. The CDR3 nucleotides are TGTGCCAGCAGTCCAGGGAACGCAGGGGCCCACGAGCAGTACTTC.

The chain joins TRBV5-4 to TRBJ2-5, with a possible D match to TRBD2 (6 bases). The CDR3 covers 15 residues. The V gene lost 6 bases and the J gene lost 3 bases, with 18 bases spanning the gap. From germline, CDR1 is SGHNT and CDR2 YYREEE (reference sequence). The CDR3 DNA reads TGTGCCAGCAACCCGAGGGGCTTAGCGGAAGAGACCCAGTACTTC. It encodes CASNPRGLAEETQYF.

The CDR3 DNA reads TGTGCCAGCAGCCCGGGGACCTACGAGCAGTACTTC. It yields the protein CASSPGTYEQYF. V is TRBV7-9 and J is TRBJ2-7, with TRBD2 as a possible D gene (5 bases). This CDR3 region has 12 residues. Trimming shortened V by 5 bases and J by 2 bases, and 7 bases separated the two germline ends. Looked up from germline, CDR1 is SEHNR and CDR2 is FQNEAQ (reference sequence).

This clone was found a few times. In DNA, the CDR3 is TGTGCCAGTAGTATAGGGAGACTAGCGGGGGGGCCGGTCACAGATACGCAGTATTTT. This sequence encodes CASSIGRLAGGPVTDTQYF. The chain carries TRBV19 and TRBJ2-3, with TRBD2 matching 14 bases. After removal of 1 base from V and 2 bases from J, the junction contained 8 bases not matched to a gene. CDR1 is LNHDA, CDR2 SQIVND, per germline (reference sequence). The CDR3 totals 19 residues.

The table lists this clone with a few counts. The chain combines TRBV2 with TRBJ2-7; D gene uncertain. Trimming removed 5 bases from V and 4 bases from J, with 9 bases in between. Germline CDR1 and CDR2: SNHLY and FYNNEI. This CDR3 has 12 residues. The DNA for the CDR3 is TGTGCCAGCAGTTCAGCGAGGTACGAGCAGTACTTC. Its translation is CASSSARYEQYF.

The chain joins TRBV6-6 to TRBJ1-6; D is ambiguous. Trimming removed 6 bases from V and 9 bases from J, with 12 bases in between. The germline CDR1 and CDR2 sequences are MNHNY and SVGAGI (reference sequence). CDR3 length: 13 residues. The CDR3 coding sequence is TGTGCCAGCAGGACCGACGACGGTTCACCCCTCCACTTT. Encoded protein: CASRTDDGSPLHF.

This clone was observed a single time. The V call is TRBV6-1, the J call TRBJ1-1; weak D call: TRBD1 (6 bases). The germline V gene has CDR1 MNHNS and CDR2 SASEGT. Trimming shortened V by 4 bases and J by 5 bases, and 14 bases separated the two germline ends. This CDR3 is 14 amino acids long. The CDR3 is CASSADSERTEAFF. CDR3 nucleotides: TGTGCCAGCAGTGCGGACAGTGAAAGGACTGAAGCTTTCTTT.

The rearrangement joins TRBV4-1 to TRBJ2-1; 9 bases are a match to TRBD2. From germline, CDR1 is MGHRA and CDR2 YSYEKL. J lost 4 bases, V lost 4 bases, and 11 bases had no gene match. The CDR3 has 17 amino acids. The chain's CDR3 is CASSPSAGGRVYNEQFF. CDR3 bases: TGCGCCAGCAGCCCCAGCGCGGGGGGGCGAGTTTACAATGAGCAGTTCTTC.

The chain links TRBV18 to TRBJ1-1; the D gene is possibly TRBD1 (5 bases). The CDR3 spans 14 residues. Germline V gives CDR1 KGHSH, CDR2 LQKENI. The V end lost 5 bases, the J end lost 4 bases, and 14 bases lay between the germline ends. The CDR3 loop is CASSEGTIRTEAFF. CDR3 nucleotide sequence: TGTGCCAGCTCAGAAGGGACGATCCGCACTGAAGCTTTCTTT.

This chain joins TRBV30 and TRBJ2-5, with D maybe TRBD2 (5 bases). The CDR3 totals 14 residues. V dropped 1 base and J dropped 5 bases, with 14 bases sitting between them. Per the germline V gene, CDR1 is GTSNPN and CDR2 is SVGIG (reference sequence). CDR3 protein: CAWSGGLRSETQYF. The CDR3 region has the DNA TGTGCCTGGAGTGGTGGACTCCGATCGGAGACCCAGTACTTC.